This TCR beta chain was recorded in a study of blood T cell repertoires in COVID-19. The CDR3 totals 13 residues. V lost 10 bases, J lost 4 bases, and 16 bases lay in between. The germline V gene has CDR1 LNHDA and CDR2 SQIVND (reference sequence). As originally analysed: Amplification of reference gene primers was used by the study to estimate nucleated cell counts. Assay used: immunoSEQ multiplex PCR; TCRdb lists only in-frame clones, some missing. That table is the source of V, J and clone size, and D and trimming were worked out from the DNA. The sample has about 160,000 clones, 93% seen once. The chain uses TRBV19 and TRBJ1-2; D possibly corresponds to TRBD1 (6 bases). The specimen sequenced was peripheral blood. The TCR comes from a woman aged 60-75 years with COVID-19, enrolled during active disease. The CDR3 region has the DNA TGTGCCACCGTCGGGGGGGGCCGCTATGGCTACACCTTC. Translating gives CATVGGGRYGYTF.